This T cell receptor (beta chain) was recorded in a study of T cells in Graves' hyperthyroidism and ophthalmopathy. Graves' hyperthyroidism was deemed stable given no ophthalmopathy progression within 18 months. Amplified TCR beta CDR3 regions came from RNA transcripts. HTBI primers were used for first-round RT-PCR of the TCR CDR3. TCRdb reprocessed the multiplex PCR reads via MiXCR and lists one record per CDR3 protein. The sample includes approximately 700,000 distinct CDR3 sequences, around 17% of them seen just once. V dropped 3 bases and J dropped 3 bases, with 17 bases sitting between them. The CDR3 totals 17 residues. Germline V gene data show CDR1 as SGHTA and CDR2 as FQGNSA. The table lists this clonotype with a few counts. Antigen unknown. Study conclusions and caveats: The model anticipated ophthalmopathy a median approximately six months pre-onset.

J is TRBJ2-2 and V is TRBV7-2; tentatively, D is TRBD2 (5 bases). The sample consisted of blood. This sequence originates from a young man with Graves' hyperthyroidism. This CDR3 is CASSFTYEGKDTGELFF. Here the CDR3 DNA reads TGTGCCAGCAGCTTTACCTACGAGGGAAAGGACACCGGGGAGCTGTTTTTT.